The sequence of this TCR beta chain was determined in a study of Ad26.COV2.S vaccination and SARS-CoV-2 variants. Study-level information: Participants got Ad26.COV2.S intramuscularly, once or twice 56 days apart.

Points on this clone: Its target is unknown.

This CDR3 region has 13 residues. Unmatched junction bases numbered 5, after V lost 6 bases and J lost 7 bases. Germline CDR1 and CDR2: MNHNY and SVGAGI (reference sequence). Treatment indicated: about 20 received Ad26.COV2.S at low or high dose, single or two shots; 5 received placebo; per-sample allocation not given. Specimens were obtained on day 63 following the first vaccine or placebo injection. Vaccination employed an Ad26 vector expressing the Wuhan-strain SARS-CoV-2 spike. The study, taken as a whole, reports: Substantial post-vaccination breadth of spike-specific CD8+ and CD4+ T cell responses was reported. Analyses of TCR breadth and depth may have underestimated total T cell responses.

Clones were read by immunoSEQ multiplex PCR, and TCRdb kept only the in-frame ones, dropping some. Found here are about half a million clones, 89% of them singletons; the top ten hold more than 1.5%. This receptor was obtained from a person aged 18 to 59 who received the Ad26.COV2.S COVID-19 vaccine or a placebo. Sequencing was performed on peripheral blood, taken in a trial of Ad26.COV2.S vaccine versus placebo. The chain employs TRBV6-6 and TRBJ2-1, with 8 bases lining up with TRBD2. Here the CDR3 DNA reads TGTGCCAGCAGAGACGGGGGGGCAAATGAGCAGTTCTTC. Its translation is CASRDGGANEQFF.